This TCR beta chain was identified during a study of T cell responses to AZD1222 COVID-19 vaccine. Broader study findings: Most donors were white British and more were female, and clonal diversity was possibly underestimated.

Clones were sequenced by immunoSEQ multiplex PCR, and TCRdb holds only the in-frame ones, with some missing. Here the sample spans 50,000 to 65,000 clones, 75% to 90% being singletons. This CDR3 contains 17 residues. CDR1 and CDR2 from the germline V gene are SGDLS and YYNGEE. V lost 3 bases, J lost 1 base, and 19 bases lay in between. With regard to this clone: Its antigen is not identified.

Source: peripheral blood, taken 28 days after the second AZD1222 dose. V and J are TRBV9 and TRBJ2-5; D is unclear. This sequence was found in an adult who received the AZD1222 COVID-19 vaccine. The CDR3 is CASSAGSGLGSQETQYF. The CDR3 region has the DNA TGTGCCAGCAGCGCCGGTTCCGGCCTGGGGTCCCAAGAGACCCAGTACTTC.